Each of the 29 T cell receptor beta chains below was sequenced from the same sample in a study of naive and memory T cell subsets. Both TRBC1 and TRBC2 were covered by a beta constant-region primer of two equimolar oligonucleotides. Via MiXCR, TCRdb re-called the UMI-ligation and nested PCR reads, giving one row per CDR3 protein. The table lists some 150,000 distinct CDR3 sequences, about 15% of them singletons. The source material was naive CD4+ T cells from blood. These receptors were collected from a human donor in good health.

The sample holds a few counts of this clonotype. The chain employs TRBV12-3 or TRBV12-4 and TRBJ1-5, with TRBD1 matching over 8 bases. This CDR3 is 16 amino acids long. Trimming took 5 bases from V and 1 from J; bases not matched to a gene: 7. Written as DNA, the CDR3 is TGTGCCAGCAGTCCTACAGGGGGGATGAGCAATCAGCCCCAGCATTTT. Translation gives CASSPTGGMSNQPQHF.

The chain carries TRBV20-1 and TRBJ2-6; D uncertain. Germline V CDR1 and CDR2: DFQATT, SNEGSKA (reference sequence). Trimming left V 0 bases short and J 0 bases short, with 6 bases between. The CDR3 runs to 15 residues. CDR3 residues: CSARDFNSGANVLTF. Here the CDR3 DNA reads TGCAGTGCTAGAGACTTTAACTCTGGGGCCAACGTCCTGACTTTC.

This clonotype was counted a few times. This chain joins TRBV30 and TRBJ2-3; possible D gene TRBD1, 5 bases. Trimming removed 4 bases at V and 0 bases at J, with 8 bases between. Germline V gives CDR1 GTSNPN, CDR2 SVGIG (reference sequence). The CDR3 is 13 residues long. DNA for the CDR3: TGTGCCTGGACAGGGCCTAGCACAGATACGCAGTATTTT. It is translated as CAWTGPSTDTQYF.

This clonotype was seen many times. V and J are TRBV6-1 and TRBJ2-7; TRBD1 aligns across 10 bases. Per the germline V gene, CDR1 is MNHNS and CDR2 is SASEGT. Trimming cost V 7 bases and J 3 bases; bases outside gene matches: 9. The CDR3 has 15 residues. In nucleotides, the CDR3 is TGTGCCAGCACCTCACTCCGGGACAGGGGCTACGAGCAGTACTTC. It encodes CASTSLRDRGYEQYF.

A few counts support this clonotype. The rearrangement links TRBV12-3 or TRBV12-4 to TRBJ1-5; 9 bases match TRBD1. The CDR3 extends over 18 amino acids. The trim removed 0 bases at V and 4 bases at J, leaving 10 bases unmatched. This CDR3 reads CASSLAYGTGIGNQPQHF. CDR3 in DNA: TGTGCCAGCAGTTTAGCGTATGGGACAGGGATTGGGAATCAGCCCCAGCATTTT.

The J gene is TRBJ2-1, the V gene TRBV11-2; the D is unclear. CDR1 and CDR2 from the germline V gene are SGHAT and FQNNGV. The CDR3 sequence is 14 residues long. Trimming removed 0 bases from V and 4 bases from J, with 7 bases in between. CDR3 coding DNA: TGTGCCAGCAGCTTAGACAGTAGGTACAATGAGCAGTTCTTC. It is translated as CASSLDSRYNEQFF.

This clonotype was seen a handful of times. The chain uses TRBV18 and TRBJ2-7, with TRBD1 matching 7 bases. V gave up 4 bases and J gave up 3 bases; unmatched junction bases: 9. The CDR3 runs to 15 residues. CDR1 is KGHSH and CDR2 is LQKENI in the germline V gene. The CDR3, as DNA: TGTGCCAGCTCACTCCTCCGGGACAGAGACTACGAGCAGTACTTC. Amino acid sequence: CASSLLRDRDYEQYF.

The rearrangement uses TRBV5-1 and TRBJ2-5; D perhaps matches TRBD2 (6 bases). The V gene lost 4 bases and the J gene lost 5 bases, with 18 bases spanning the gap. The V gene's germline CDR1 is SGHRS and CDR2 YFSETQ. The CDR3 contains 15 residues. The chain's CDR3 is CASSKMDGGAETQYF. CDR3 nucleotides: TGCGCCAGCAGCAAGATGGACGGGGGTGCGGAGACCCAGTACTTC.

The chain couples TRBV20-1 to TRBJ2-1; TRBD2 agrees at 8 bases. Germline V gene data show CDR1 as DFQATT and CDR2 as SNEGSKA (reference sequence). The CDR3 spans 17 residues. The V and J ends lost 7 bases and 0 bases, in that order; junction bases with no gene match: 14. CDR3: CSVLDRKSGSSYNEQFF. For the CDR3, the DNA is TGCAGTGTTCTCGATAGGAAAAGCGGGAGCTCCTACAATGAGCAGTTCTTC.

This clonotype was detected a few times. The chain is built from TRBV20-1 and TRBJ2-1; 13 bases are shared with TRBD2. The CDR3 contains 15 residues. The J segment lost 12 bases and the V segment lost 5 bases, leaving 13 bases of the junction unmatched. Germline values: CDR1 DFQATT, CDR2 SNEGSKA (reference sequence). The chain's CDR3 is CSAHKPGLAGSRQFF. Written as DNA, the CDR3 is TGCAGTGCTCATAAACCGGGACTAGCGGGAAGTCGGCAGTTCTTC.

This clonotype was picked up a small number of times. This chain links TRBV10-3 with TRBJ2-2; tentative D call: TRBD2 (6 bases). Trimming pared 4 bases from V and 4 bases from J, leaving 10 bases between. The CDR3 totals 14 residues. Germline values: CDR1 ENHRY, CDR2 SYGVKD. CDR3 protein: CAISVGGSTGELFF. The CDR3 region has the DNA TGTGCCATCAGTGTTGGGGGGAGCACCGGGGAGCTGTTTTTT.

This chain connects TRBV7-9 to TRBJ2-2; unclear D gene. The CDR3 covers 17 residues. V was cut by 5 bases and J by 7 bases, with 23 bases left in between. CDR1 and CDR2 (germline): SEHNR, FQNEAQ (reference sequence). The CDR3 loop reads CASSTLPAWGFGGELFF. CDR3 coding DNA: TGTGCCAGCAGCACCCTACCCGCGTGGGGTTTCGGCGGGGAGCTGTTTTTT.

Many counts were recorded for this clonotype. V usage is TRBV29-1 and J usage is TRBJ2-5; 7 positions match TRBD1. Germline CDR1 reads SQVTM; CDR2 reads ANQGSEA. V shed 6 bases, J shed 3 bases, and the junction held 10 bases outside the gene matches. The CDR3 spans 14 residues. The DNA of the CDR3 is TGCAGCGTCGCCGCCGGGACAGCAAAAGAGACCCAGTACTTC. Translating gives CSVAAGTAKETQYF.

CDR3 in DNA: TGTGCCAGCAGTCCCAAGACGACAGGGTTTGGAGATACGCAGTATTTT. This encodes CASSPKTTGFGDTQYF. The V gene is TRBV14, the J gene TRBJ2-3, with TRBD1 identical over 7 bases. This CDR3 is 16 amino acids long. Trimming cost V 6 bases and J 5 bases; bases outside gene matches: 14. CDR1 and CDR2 from the germline V gene are SGHDN and FVKESK. Based on the CDR3 plus reference TRBV14 and TRBJ2-3, the full variable domain is EAGVTQFPSHSVIEKGQTVTLRCDPISGHDNLYWYRRVMGKEIKFLLHFVKESKQDESGMPNNRFLAERTGGTYSTLKVQPAELEDSGVYFCASSPKTTGFGDTQYFGPGTRLTVL.

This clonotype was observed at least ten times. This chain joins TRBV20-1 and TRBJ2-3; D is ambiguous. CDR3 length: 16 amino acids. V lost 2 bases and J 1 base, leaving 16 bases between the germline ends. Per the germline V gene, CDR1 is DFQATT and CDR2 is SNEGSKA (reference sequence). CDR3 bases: TGCAGTGCTAGACCCCCTGGGTCGGCCCGCACAGATACGCAGTATTTT. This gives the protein CSARPPGSARTDTQYF.

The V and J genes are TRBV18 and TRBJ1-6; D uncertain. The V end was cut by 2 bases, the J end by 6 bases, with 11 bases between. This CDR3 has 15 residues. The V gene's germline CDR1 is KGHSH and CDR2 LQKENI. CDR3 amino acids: CASSPSAEGNSPLHF. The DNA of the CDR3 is TGTGCCAGCTCACCATCCGCGGAGGGTAATTCACCCCTCCACTTT.

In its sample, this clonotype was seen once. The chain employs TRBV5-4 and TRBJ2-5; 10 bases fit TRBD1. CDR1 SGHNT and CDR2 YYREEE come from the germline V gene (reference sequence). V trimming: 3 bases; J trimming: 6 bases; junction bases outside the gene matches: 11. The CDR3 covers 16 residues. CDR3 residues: CASSSGTGAGKQTQYF. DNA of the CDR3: TGTGCCAGCAGCTCCGGGACAGGGGCCGGTAAACAGACCCAGTACTTC.

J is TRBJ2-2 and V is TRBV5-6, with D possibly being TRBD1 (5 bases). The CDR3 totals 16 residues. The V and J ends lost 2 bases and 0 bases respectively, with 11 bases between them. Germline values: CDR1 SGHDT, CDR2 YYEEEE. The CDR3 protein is CASSFFQGSNTGELFF. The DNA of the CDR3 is TGTGCCAGCAGCTTTTTCCAGGGATCGAACACCGGGGAGCTGTTTTTT. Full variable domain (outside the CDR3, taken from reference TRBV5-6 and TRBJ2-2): DAGVTQSPTHLIKTRGQQVTLRCSPKSGHDTVSWYQQALGQGPQFIFQYYEEEERQRGNFPDRFSGHQFPNYSSELNVNALLLGDSALYLCASSFFQGSNTGELFFGEGSRLTVL.

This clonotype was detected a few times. CDR3 coding DNA: TGTGCCAGCAGTTCCCCCCCCGCGCCCCACAATGAGCAGTTCTTC. Translation: CASSSPPAPHNEQFF. This chain links TRBV28 with TRBJ2-1, with D hard to call. V was pared by 4 bases and J by 5 bases, with 15 bases between. Per germline, CDR1 MDHEN and CDR2 SYDVKM. The CDR3 consists of 15 residues.

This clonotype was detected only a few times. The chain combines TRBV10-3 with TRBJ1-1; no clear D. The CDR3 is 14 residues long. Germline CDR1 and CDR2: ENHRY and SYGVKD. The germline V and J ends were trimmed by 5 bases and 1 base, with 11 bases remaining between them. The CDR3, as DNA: TGTGCCATCAGTTTGGACGGAGCGAACACTGAAGCTTTCTTT. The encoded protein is CAISLDGANTEAFF.

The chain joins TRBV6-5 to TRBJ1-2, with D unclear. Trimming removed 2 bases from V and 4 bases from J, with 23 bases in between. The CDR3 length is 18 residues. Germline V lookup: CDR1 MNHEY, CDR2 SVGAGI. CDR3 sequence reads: CASSYRPRISQPPYGYTF. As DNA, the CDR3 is TGTGCCAGCAGTTACAGACCCCGGATTTCGCAACCTCCCTATGGCTACACCTTC.

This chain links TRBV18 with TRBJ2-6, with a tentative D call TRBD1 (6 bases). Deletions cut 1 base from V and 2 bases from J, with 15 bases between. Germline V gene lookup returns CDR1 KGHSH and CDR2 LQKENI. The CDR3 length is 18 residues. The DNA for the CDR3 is TGTGCCAGCTCACCACTTGCGACAGGTGCTACTGGGGCCAACGTCCTGACTTTC. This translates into CASSPLATGATGANVLTF.

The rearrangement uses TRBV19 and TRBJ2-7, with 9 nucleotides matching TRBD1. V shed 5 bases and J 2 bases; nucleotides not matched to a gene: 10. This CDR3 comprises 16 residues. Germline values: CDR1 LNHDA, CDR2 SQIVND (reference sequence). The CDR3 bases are TGTGCCAGTAGTCCTGGGGACAGGGCCAGGACCTACGAGCAGTACTTC. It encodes CASSPGDRARTYEQYF.

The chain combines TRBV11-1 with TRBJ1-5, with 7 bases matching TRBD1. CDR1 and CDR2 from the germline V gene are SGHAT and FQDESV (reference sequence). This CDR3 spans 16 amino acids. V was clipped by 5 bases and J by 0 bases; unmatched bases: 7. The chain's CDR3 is CASSAGDRYSNQPQHF. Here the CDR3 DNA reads TGTGCCAGCAGCGCGGGGGACAGATATAGCAATCAGCCCCAGCATTTT.

The CDR3 DNA reads as TGTGCCTTCACGATGCAAGAGACCCAGTACTTC. It encodes CAFTMQETQYF. V gene TRBV30 combines with J gene TRBJ2-5; D unresolved. CDR3 length equals 11 residues. V was pared by 7 bases and J by 2 bases, with 8 bases between. CDR1 and CDR2 (germline): GTSNPN, SVGIG (reference sequence).

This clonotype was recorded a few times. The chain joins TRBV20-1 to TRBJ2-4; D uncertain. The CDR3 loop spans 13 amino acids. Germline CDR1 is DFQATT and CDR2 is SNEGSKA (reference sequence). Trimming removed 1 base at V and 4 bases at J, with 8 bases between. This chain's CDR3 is CSARVENKNIQYF. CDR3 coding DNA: TGCAGTGCTAGAGTCGAGAATAAAAACATTCAGTACTTC.

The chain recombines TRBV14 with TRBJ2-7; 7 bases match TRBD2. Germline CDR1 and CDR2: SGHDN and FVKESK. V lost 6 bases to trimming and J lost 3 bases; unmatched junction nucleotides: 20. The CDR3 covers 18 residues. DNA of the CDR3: TGTGCCAGCAGTCCACTCGCGCACCCGGGGAGGGGTAGCTACGAGCAGTACTTC. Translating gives CASSPLAHPGRGSYEQYF.

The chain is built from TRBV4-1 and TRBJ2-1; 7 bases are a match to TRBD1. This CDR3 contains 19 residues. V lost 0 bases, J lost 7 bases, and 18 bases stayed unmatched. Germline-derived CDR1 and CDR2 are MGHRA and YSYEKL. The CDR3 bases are TGCGCCAGCAGCCAAGAAATCCTCCCCTCGGGACAGCCTGTTAATGAGCAGTTCTTC. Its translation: CASSQEILPSGQPVNEQFF.

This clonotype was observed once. The CDR3 nucleotides are TGTGCCAGCAGCAGGACTACGGGCGGTGGCAATCAGCCCCAGCATTTT. Protein product: CASSRTTGGGNQPQHF. The rearrangement joins TRBV28 to TRBJ1-5; no reliable D call. Germline CDR1 is MDHEN and CDR2 is SYDVKM. The CDR3 spans 16 residues. V dropped 6 bases and J dropped 2 bases, with 17 bases sitting between them.